Below are 17 T cell receptor beta chains sequenced from a single sample in a study of T cell responses to AZD1222 COVID-19 vaccine. Data came from immunoSEQ multiplex PCR; TCRdb stores just in-frame clones and leaves some out. This sample yields 130,000 or so clones, of which about nine tenths are seen a single time; roughly 7% belongs to the top ten. Specimen: peripheral blood, collected on day 0 of AZD1222 vaccination. Receptors originate from an adult in good health.

This rearrangement joins TRBV20-1 to TRBJ2-5; D uncertain. Trimming took 3 bases from V and 0 from J, leaving 5 bases between them. Germline CDR1 reads DFQATT; CDR2 reads SNEGSKA (reference sequence). The CDR3 contains 12 residues. In DNA form, the CDR3 reads TGCAGTGCTAGTTCGGACCAAGAGACCCAGTACTTC. Its protein is CSASSDQETQYF.

The chain couples TRBV6-5 to TRBJ1-4; D might be TRBD1 (5 bases). Germline V gene sequence: CDR1 MNHEY, CDR2 SVGAGI. V shed 8 bases and J shed 1 base, with 11 bases lying between them. There are 14 residues in the CDR3. The CDR3 nucleotides read TGTGCCAGCGGGGCTCTTATAACTAATGAAAAACTGTTTTTT. Translated, it gives CASGALITNEKLFF.

This sequence joins TRBV28 and TRBJ2-7; tentatively, D is TRBD1 (6 bases). Trimming left V 5 bases short and J 5 bases short, with 10 bases between. Germline assignment: CDR1 MDHEN and CDR2 SYDVKM. CDR3 size: 12 residues. In DNA, the CDR3 is TGTGCCAGCAGTCTAAACAGGGACGAGCAGTACTTC. Its translation: CASSLNRDEQYF.

The chain combines TRBV30 with TRBJ1-3; 7 positions match TRBD1. The CDR3 has 14 residues. The ends lost 4 bases at V and 2 bases at J; junction bases unmatched: 5. CDR1 GTSNPN and CDR2 SVGIG come from the germline V gene (reference sequence). In DNA, the CDR3 is TGTGCCTGGACGTCCGGGACAGCTGGAAACACCATATATTTT. Protein: CAWTSGTAGNTIYF. Full variable domain (outside the CDR3, taken from reference TRBV30 and TRBJ1-3): SQTIHQWPATLVQPVGSPLSLECTVEGTSNPNLYWYRQAAGRGLQLLFYSVGIGQISSEVPQNLSASRPQDRQFILSSKKLLLSDSGFYLCAWTSGTAGNTIYFGEGSWLTVV.

This chain uses TRBV6-5 with TRBJ2-1; a possible D gene is TRBD1 (6 bases). Germline CDR1 reads MNHEY; CDR2 reads SVGAGI. The CDR3 has 15 amino acids. The V end lost 6 bases, the J end lost 9 bases, and 21 bases lay between the germline ends. CDR3 coding DNA: TGTGCCAGCAGCCACCCCGGGGTAGGGGGATCTGAGCAGTTCTTC. Translating it yields CASSHPGVGGSEQFF.

In its sample, this clone was seen a few times. The gene calls are TRBV5-1 and TRBJ1-1, with unresolved D. The V gene's germline CDR1 is SGHRS and CDR2 YFSETQ. The CDR3 extends over 14 amino acids. V dropped 2 bases and J dropped 3 bases, with 11 bases sitting between them. The CDR3 sequence is CASSLSGGYTEAFF. CDR3 DNA sequence: TGCGCCAGCAGCTTATCCGGTGGGTACACTGAAGCTTTCTTT.

In its sample, this clone was seen a few times. The sample holds other DNA sequences that translate to the same CDR3. The chain couples TRBV24-1 to TRBJ2-2; D gene unclear. The germline V gene has CDR1 KGHDR and CDR2 SFDVKD. CDR3 length: 11 residues. Trimming took 3 bases from V and 8 from J, leaving 3 bases between them. The chain's CDR3 is CATSDSGELFF. In DNA, the CDR3 is TGTGCCACCAGTGATAGTGGGGAGCTGTTTTTT.

Here the CDR3 DNA reads TGTGCCAGCAGACCCAAGAACGGGGAGCCTGAAGCTTTCTTT. Its translation: CASRPKNGEPEAFF. V and J are TRBV7-9 and TRBJ1-1; the D is unclear. Per germline, CDR1 SEHNR and CDR2 FQNEAQ (reference sequence). The CDR3 sequence is 14 residues long. The V end was cut by 6 bases, the J end by 6 bases, with 17 bases between.

This chain joins TRBV28 and TRBJ1-6; D is perhaps TRBD1 (5 bases). CDR1 MDHEN and CDR2 SYDVKM come from the germline V gene. The germline V and J ends were trimmed by 5 bases and 9 bases, with 14 bases remaining between them. CDR3 length: 14 amino acids. The CDR3 is CASSPAVGVSPLHF. CDR3 coding DNA: TGTGCCAGCAGTCCCGCGGTGGGGGTTTCACCCCTCCACTTT.

This clone appeared once. The chain is built from TRBV29-1 and TRBJ2-3; D is uncertain. V dropped 4 bases and J dropped 1 base, with 15 bases sitting between them. The CDR3 length is 15 residues. Germline V lookup: CDR1 SQVTM, CDR2 ANQGSEA. CDR3 loop: CSVVSTSDRTDTQYF. Written as DNA, the CDR3 is TGCAGCGTTGTATCGACCTCTGATCGCACAGATACGCAGTATTTT.

V gene TRBV15 combines with J gene TRBJ2-5; 12 nucleotides align to TRBD2. J lost 12 bases, V lost 3 bases, and 11 bases had no gene match. The V gene's germline CDR1 is LNHNV and CDR2 YYDKDF (reference sequence). The CDR3 totals 15 residues. CDR3 protein: CATSRETSGGTVKYF. As DNA, the CDR3 is TGTGCCACCAGCAGGGAGACTAGCGGGGGTACCGTTAAGTACTTC.

The rearrangement uses TRBV7-2 and TRBJ2-1, with 8 bases aligning to TRBD2. J gave up 11 bases and V 6 bases, and 12 bases lay outside the gene matches. This CDR3 has 14 amino acids. Germline loops: CDR1 SGHTA, CDR2 FQGNSA. The CDR3 region has the DNA TGTGCCAGCAGTCGGGGGGGAGCTTCGAAGAAGCAGTTCTTC. Protein: CASSRGGASKKQFF.

The J gene is TRBJ2-5, the V gene TRBV29-1; 10 nucleotides agree with TRBD1. This CDR3 has 16 amino acids. CDR1 is SQVTM, CDR2 ANQGSEA, per germline. The ends lost 3 bases at V and 5 bases at J; junction bases unmatched: 12. CDR3 amino acids: CSVDGKGQGGRETQYF. The CDR3 DNA reads as TGCAGCGTTGATGGCAAAGGACAGGGGGGACGGGAGACCCAGTACTTC.

The chain couples TRBV28 to TRBJ1-5, with a tentative D call TRBD1 (5 bases). The V end was cut by 3 bases, the J end by 5 bases, with 14 bases between. Looked up from germline, CDR1 is MDHEN and CDR2 is SYDVKM. CDR3 length equals 15 residues. Here the CDR3 DNA reads TGTGCCAGCAGTTTTTCAACAGGTCCCCATCAGCCCCAGCATTTT. Protein sequence: CASSFSTGPHQPQHF.

V usage is TRBV9 and J usage is TRBJ2-3; no clear D. V lost 0 bases and J lost 2, with 10 bases in between. The CDR3 is 15 residues long. Germline V CDR1 and CDR2: SGDLS, YYNGEE. In DNA form, the CDR3 reads TGTGCCAGCAGCGTAGAGGCCCTTTCCACAGATACGCAGTATTTT. Translated: CASSVEALSTDTQYF.

This chain uses TRBV29-1 with TRBJ2-3; weak D call: TRBD2 (6 bases). Germline assignment: CDR1 SQVTM and CDR2 ANQGSEA. The CDR3 runs to 13 residues. Between the trimmed V and J ends, which lost 6 bases and 1 base, there was a span of 11 bases. CDR3 loop: CSVSGSGTDTQYF. In DNA form, the CDR3 reads TGCAGCGTAAGCGGGTCTGGCACAGATACGCAGTATTTT.

The CDR3 DNA is TGCGCCAGCAGCCGCGGACTACTTTACGAGCAGTACTTC. This encodes CASSRGLLYEQYF. The gene calls are TRBV5-1 and TRBJ2-7; the D gene is possibly TRBD2 (6 bases). The V end lost 4 bases, the J end lost 4 bases, and 12 bases lay between the germline ends. Per germline, CDR1 SGHRS and CDR2 YFSETQ. CDR3 size: 13 residues. Full variable domain (rest looked up from reference TRBV5-1 and TRBJ2-7): KAGVTQTPRYLIKTRGQQVTLSCSPISGHRSVSWYQQTPGQGLQFLFEYFSETQRNKGNFPGRFSGRQFSNSRSEMNVSTLELGDSALYLCASSRGLLYEQYFGPGTRLTVT.